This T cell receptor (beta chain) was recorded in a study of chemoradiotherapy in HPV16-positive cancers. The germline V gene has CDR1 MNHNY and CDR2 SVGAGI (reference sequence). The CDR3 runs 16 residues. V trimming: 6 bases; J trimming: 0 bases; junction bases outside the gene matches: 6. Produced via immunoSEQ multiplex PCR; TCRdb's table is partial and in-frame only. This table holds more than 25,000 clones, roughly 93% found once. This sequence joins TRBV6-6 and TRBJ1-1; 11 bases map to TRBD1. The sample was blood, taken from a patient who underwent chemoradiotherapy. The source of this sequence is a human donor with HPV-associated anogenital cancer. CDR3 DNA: TGTGCCAGCAGCACTCGGACAGGGGGCTTGAACACTGAAGCTTTCTTT. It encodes CASSTRTGGLNTEAFF.